The clone carrying this TCR beta chain has ten or more counts. Its antigen remains unknown. Coverage ceases 3 residues before the CDR3 finishes, and the germline J gene fills in the end. The data were obtained in a study of T cell clonality in common variable immunodeficiency. This CDR3 region has 13 residues. Germline CDR1 SGHTA, CDR2 FQGNSA. Trimming cost V 5 bases and J 3 bases, with 10 bases left between them. Overall study results and limits: CVID subjects had higher TCRbeta clonality than healthy controls, most marked in about a third.

The method was immunoSEQ multiplex PCR; TCRdb's version includes in-frame clones alone and lacks a portion of them. This sample has about 47,000 clones, each found more than once. V and J are TRBV7-2 and TRBJ1-2; the D gene is possibly TRBD1 (6 bases). This receptor was obtained from a person between 18 and 69 years old in good health. The specimen sequenced was peripheral blood mononuclear cells. The CDR3 reads CASSIQGDYGYTF. The DNA read from the CDR3 is TGTGCCAGCAGCATACAGGGAGACTATGGC. The full variable domain, its missing parts supplied by reference TRBV7-2 and TRBJ1-2, is GAGVSQSPSNKVTEKGKDVELRCDPISGHTALYWYRQSLGQGLEFLIYFQGNSAPDKSGLPSDRFSAERTGGSVSTLTIQRTQQEDSAVYLCASSIQGDYGYTFGSGTRLTVV.